This T cell receptor beta chain appears in the sequencing data of a study of glioma-infiltrating T cells after dendritic cell vaccination. A remark on this clone: The antigen is not known.

Study-level points and caveats: Only a small number of patients had complete blood and tumor samples.

The CDR3 runs to 13 residues. Between the trimmed V and J ends, which lost 4 bases and 4 bases, there was a span of 10 bases. Germline CDR1 reads SGHNT; CDR2 reads YENEEA. Up to 2 ug genomic DNA was used for TCRB CDR3 amplification. TCRdb's table, derived via immunoSEQ multiplex PCR, lists solely in-frame clones and lacks some. This table holds just under 85,000 clones, roughly 89% found once. Only patients with spare fresh-frozen tumor and over two years of follow-up were included. The chain carries TRBV11-3 and TRBJ1-1; no reliable D call. Sample: blood, taken before dendritic cell vaccination. The sequence came from a human donor with glioblastoma. The CDR3 region has the DNA TGTGCCAGCAGCTCCGGGGTGAGCACTGAAGCTTTCTTT. Its protein is CASSSGVSTEAFF.